The sequence of this T cell receptor beta chain was determined in a study of monozygotic twins with inflammatory bowel disease. Study-level results: No single strong signal or clonotype associated with IBD was supported.

Points on this clonotype: What it binds is unknown.

This CDR3 has 12 residues. Germline assignment: CDR1 DFQATT and CDR2 SNEGSKA (reference sequence). Whole blood, unsorted for T cells, was the source of total RNA. TCRdb reanalyzed the 5' RACE reads, giving one entry per CDR3 protein sequence and no DNA. Found here are more than 300,000 distinct CDR3 sequences; the top ten clones hold around 2.6%. The V call is TRBV20-1, the J call TRBJ2-5. The receptor was derived from a human donor with ulcerative colitis or Crohn's disease, or a healthy co-twin of an affected twin (not recorded which). Material: blood. This CDR3 reads CSAIASQETQYF.